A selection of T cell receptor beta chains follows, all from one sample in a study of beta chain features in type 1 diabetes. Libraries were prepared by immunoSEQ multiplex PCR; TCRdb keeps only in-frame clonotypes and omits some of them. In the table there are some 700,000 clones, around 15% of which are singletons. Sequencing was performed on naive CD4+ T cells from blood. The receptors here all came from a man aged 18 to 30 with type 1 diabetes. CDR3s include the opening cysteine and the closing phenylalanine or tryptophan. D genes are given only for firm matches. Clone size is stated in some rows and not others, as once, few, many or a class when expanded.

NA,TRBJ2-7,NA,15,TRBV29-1,CSVGRDGRGSYEQYF,TGCAGCGTTGGGAGGGATGGACGCGGGTCGTACGAGCAGTACTTC
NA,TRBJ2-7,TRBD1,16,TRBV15,CATSSAQGAIMYEQYF,TGTGCCACCAGCTCAGCACAGGGGGCAATAATGTACGAGCAGTACTTC
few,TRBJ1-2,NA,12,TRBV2,CAGSSGTSGYTF,TGTGCCGGCAGTTCCGGGACAAGTGGCTACACCTTC
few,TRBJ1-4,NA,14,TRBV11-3,CASSSVATNEKLFF,TGTGCCAGCAGCTCGGTGGCAACTAATGAAAAACTGTTTTTT
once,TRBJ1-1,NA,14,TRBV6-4,CASSDSGQNTEAFF,TGTGCCAGCAGTGACAGTGGCCAGAACACTGAAGCTTTCTTT
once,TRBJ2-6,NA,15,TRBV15,CATSRVLAGANVLTF,TGTGCCACCAGCAGAGTACTGGCCGGGGCCAACGTCCTGACTTTC
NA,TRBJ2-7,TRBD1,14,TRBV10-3,CAISDSILPGQSYF,TGTGCCATCAGTGATTCTATCCTCCCGGGACAGTCGTACTTC
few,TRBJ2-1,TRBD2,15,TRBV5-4,CASSASGGPVREQFF,TGTGCCAGCAGCGCCAGCGGGGGGCCAGTGAGGGAGCAGTTCTTC
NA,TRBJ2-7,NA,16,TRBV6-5,CASSYSRTQSSYEQYF,TGTGCCAGCAGTTACAGTAGGACCCAGTCGTCCTACGAGCAGTACTTC
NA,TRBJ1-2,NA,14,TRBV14,CASSLLQVNYGYTF,TGTGCCAGCAGCCTATTACAGGTTAACTATGGCTACACCTTC
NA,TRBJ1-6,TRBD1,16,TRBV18,CASSPGTGGLDSPLHF,TGTGCCAGCTCACCCGGGACAGGGGGTTTGGATTCACCCCTCCACTTT
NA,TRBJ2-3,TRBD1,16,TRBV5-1,CASSLAKGQLTDTQYF,TGCGCCAGCAGCTTGGCCAAGGGACAGCTCACAGATACGCAGTATTTT
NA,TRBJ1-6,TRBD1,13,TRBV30,CAWSYRGNSPLHF,TGTGCCTGGAGTTACAGGGGAAATTCACCCCTCCACTTT
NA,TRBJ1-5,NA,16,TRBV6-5,CASSYSRAYSNQPQHF,TGTGCCAGCAGTTACTCCAGAGCATATAGCAATCAGCCCCAGCATTTT
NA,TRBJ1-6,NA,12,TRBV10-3,CAIRQADSPLHF,TGTGCCATAAGACAGGCCGATTCACCCCTCCACTTT
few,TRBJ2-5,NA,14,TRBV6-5,CASSYSGRAETQYF,TGTGCCAGCAGTTACTCAGGCAGGGCGGAGACCCAGTACTTC
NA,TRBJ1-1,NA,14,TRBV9,CASSVGRFSTEAFF,TGTGCCAGCAGCGTAGGTAGATTTAGCACTGAAGCTTTCTTT
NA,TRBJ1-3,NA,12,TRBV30,CAWSVPDGTIYF,TGTGCCTGGAGTGTACCCGATGGGACCATATATTTT
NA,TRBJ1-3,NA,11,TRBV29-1,CSVVALNTIYF,TGCAGCGTTGTGGCCCTGAACACCATATATTTT
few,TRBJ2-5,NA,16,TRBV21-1,CASSKISGDYQETQYF,TGTGCCAGCAGCAAAATAAGCGGGGACTACCAAGAGACCCAGTACTTC
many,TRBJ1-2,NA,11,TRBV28,CASSGNYGYTF,TGTGCCAGCAGCGGGAACTATGGCTACACCTTC
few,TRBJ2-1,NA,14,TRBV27,CASSLSSSWGEQFF,TGTGCCAGCAGTTTATCTTCGTCCTGGGGTGAGCAGTTCTTC
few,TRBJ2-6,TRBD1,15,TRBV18,CASSPQTGRTSVLTF,TGTGCCAGCTCACCGCAGACAGGGCGGACCAGCGTCCTGACTTTC
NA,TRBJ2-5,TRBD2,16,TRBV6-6,CASSYQPAGGPETQYF,TGTGCCAGCAGTTACCAACCAGCGGGGGGGCCAGAGACCCAGTACTTC
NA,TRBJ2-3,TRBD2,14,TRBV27,CASSLRGEGDTQYF,TGTGCCAGCAGTTTGCGCGGGGAGGGTGATACGCAGTATTTT
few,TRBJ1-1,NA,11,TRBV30,CAWSVRQGPFF,TGTGCCTGGAGTGTCAGGCAGGGCCCATTCTTT
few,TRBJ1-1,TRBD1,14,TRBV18,CASSPDRENTEAFF,TGTGCCAGCTCACCTGACAGGGAGAACACTGAAGCTTTCTTT
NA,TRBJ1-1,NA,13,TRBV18,CASSPSPNTEAFF,TGTGCCAGCTCACCATCACCGAACACTGAAGCTTTCTTT
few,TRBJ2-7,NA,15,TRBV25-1,CASSGHRDASYEQYF,TGTGCCAGCAGTGGACACCGAGACGCCTCCTACGAGCAGTACTTC
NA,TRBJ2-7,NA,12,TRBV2,CASSGQGREQYF,TGTGCCAGCAGTGGTCAGGGCCGCGAGCAGTACTTC
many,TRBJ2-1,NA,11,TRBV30,CAWSVRNEQFF,TGTGCCTGGAGTGTACGCAATGAGCAGTTCTTC
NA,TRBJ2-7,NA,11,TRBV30,CAWSSGYEQYF,TGTGCCTGGAGTTCGGGCTACGAGCAGTACTTC
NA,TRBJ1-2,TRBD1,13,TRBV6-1,CASLGTANYGYTF,TGTGCCAGCCTAGGGACAGCTAACTATGGCTACACCTTC
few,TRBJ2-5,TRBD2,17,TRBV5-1,CASSWRATSGTQETQYF,TGCGCCAGCAGCTGGCGGGCGACTAGCGGGACACAAGAGACCCAGTACTTC
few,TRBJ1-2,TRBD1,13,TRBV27,CASSTGTGVGYTF,TGTGCCAGCAGTACCGGGACAGGGGTTGGCTACACCTTC
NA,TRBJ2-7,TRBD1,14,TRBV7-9,CASSPDRDTYEQYF,TGTGCCAGCAGCCCAGACAGGGACACCTACGAGCAGTACTTC
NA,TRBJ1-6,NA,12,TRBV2,CASSLSGSPLHF,TGTGCCAGCAGTTTGTCGGGGTCACCCCTCCACTTT
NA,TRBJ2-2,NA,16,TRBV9,CASSVDPRIVTGELFF,TGTGCCAGCAGCGTAGATCCTAGGATAGTCACCGGGGAGCTGTTTTTT
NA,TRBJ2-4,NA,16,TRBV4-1,CASSPAGNRAKNIQYF,TGCGCCAGCAGCCCCGCGGGGAATCGGGCCAAAAACATTCAGTACTTC
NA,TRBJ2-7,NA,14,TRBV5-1,CASSLQDPSYEQYF,TGCGCCAGCAGCTTACAGGACCCCTCCTACGAGCAGTACTTC
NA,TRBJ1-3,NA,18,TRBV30,CAWSVFPFSIGSGNTIYF,TGTGCCTGGAGTGTATTTCCCTTTAGTATCGGCTCTGGAAACACCATATATTTT
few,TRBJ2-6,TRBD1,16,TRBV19,CASSPGTGAGANVLTF,TGTGCCAGTAGTCCCGGGACAGGGGCTGGGGCCAACGTCCTGACTTTC
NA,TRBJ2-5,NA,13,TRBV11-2,CASSTGLAETQYF,TGTGCCAGCAGCACCGGACTGGCGGAGACCCAGTACTTC
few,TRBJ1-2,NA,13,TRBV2,CASNRDGLYGYTF,TGTGCCAGCAACCGGGACGGCTTGTATGGCTACACCTTC
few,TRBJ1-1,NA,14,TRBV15,CATSVNSGGTEAFF,TGTGCCACCAGCGTAAACAGCGGGGGAACTGAAGCTTTCTTT
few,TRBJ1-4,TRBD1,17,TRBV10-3,CAISGSRDRERNEKLFF,TGTGCCATCAGTGGGTCCCGGGACAGGGAAAGGAATGAAAAACTGTTTTTT
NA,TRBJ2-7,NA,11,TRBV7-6,CASSSYYEQYF,TGTGCCAGCAGCTCGTACTACGAGCAGTACTTC
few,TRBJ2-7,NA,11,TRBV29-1,CSVVSTGSPFF,TGCAGCGTTGTCTCTACAGGGTCCCCTTTCTTC
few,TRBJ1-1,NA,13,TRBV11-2,CASSRGRNTEAFF,TGTGCCAGCAGCCGCGGGCGGAACACTGAAGCTTTCTTT
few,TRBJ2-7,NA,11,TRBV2,CASSGMYEQYF,TGTGCCAGCAGTGGTATGTACGAGCAGTACTTC
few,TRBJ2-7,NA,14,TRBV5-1,CASSSDSWSYEQYF,TGCGCCAGCAGCTCCGACAGCTGGTCCTACGAGCAGTACTTC
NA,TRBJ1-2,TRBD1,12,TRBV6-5,CASSSQGGGYTF,TGTGCCAGCAGCTCACAGGGGGGTGGCTACACCTTC
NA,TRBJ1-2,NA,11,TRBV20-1,CSAVYNYGYTF,TGCAGTGCAGTTTACAACTATGGCTACACCTTC
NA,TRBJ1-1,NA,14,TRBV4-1,CASSLNRGNTEAFF,TGCGCCAGCAGCCTAAACCGAGGGAACACTGAAGCTTTCTTT
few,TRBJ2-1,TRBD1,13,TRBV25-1,CASIRTGGDEQFF,TGTGCCAGCATTAGGACAGGGGGCGATGAGCAGTTCTTC